Listed here is a single TCR beta chain. Its antigen is still unknown. One end of the junction varies from germline; a read error may be responsible. TCR beta cDNA was prepared out of around 460 ng total RNA by means of a constant-region primer. Construction of TCR beta libraries relied on three successive nested multiplex PCR rounds employing slightly modified ARM-PCR. The study ran its first two PCR rounds for approximately 10 cycles each, using TRBV1-TRBV30 forward primers and a C-beta reverse primer. TCRdb recomputed calls from the multiplex PCR reads with MiXCR, one row per CDR3 protein. Here the sample spans 300,000 to 400,000 distinct CDR3 sequences, approximately 64% being singletons. Germline CDR1 SGHAT, CDR2 FQNNGV. This CDR3 is 15 amino acids long. RNA isolated from unsorted whole blood supplied the blood RNA, with germline DNA also extracted. Before the surgical procedure, around 4 milliliters of peripheral blood were collected.

This record belongs to a study of tumor-infiltrating lymphocytes in primary liver carcinoma. Study conclusions and caveats: Overlap in tumor-adjacent and tumor-blood pairs fell below that of tumor region pairs.

This clonotype was sampled from a man between 40 and 49 years old with primary liver carcinoma and hepatitis B virus infection. Input material: peripheral blood. This rearrangement joins TRBV11-2 to TRBJ1-4; no reliable D call. This chain's CDR3 is CASSLDRSGSGKLFF. CDR3 DNA sequence: TGTGCTAGCAGCTTAGATAGGTCCGGCAGCGGAAAACTGTTTTTT. Complete variable domain (other parts from reference TRBV11-2 and TRBJ1-4): EAGVAQSPRYKIIEKRQSVAFWCNPISGHATLYWYQQILGQGPKLLIQFQNNGVVDDSQLPKDRFSAERLKGVDSTLKIQPAKLEDSAVYLCASSLDRSGSGKLFFGSGTQLSVL.